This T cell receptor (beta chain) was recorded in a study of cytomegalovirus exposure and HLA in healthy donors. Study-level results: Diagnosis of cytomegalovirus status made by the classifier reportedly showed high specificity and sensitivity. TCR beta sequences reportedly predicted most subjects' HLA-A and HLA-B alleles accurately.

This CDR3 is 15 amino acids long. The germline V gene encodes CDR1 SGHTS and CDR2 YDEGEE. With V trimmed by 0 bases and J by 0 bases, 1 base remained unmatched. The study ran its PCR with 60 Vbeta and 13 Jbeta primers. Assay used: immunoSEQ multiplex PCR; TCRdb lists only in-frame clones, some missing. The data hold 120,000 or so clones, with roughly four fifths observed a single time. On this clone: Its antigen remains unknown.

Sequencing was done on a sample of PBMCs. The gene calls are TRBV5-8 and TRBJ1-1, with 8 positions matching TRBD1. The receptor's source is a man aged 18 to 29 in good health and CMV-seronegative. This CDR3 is CASSLGQGMNTEAFF. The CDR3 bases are TGTGCCAGCAGCTTGGGACAGGGGATGAACACTGAAGCTTTCTTT.